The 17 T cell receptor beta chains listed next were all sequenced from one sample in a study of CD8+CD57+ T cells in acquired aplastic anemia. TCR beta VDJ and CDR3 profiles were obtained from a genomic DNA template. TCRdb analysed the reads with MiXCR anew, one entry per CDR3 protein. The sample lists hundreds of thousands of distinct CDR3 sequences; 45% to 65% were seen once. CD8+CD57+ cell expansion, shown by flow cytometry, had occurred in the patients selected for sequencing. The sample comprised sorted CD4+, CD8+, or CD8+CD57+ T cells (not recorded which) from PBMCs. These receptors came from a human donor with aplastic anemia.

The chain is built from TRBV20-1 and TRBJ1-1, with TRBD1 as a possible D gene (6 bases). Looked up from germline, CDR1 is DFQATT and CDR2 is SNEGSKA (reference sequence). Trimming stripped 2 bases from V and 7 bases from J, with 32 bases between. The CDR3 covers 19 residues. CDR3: CSARHVTSGRGRAYNEAFF. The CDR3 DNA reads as TGCAGTGCTAGACACGTGACTAGCGGGAGGGGGAGGGCCTACAATGAAGCTTTCTTT.

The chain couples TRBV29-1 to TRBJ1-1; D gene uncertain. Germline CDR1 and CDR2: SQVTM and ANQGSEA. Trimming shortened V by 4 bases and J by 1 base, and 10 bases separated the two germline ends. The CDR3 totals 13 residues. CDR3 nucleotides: TGCAGCGTTGCCAGGATGGGGAACACTGAAGCTTTCTTT. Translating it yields CSVARMGNTEAFF.

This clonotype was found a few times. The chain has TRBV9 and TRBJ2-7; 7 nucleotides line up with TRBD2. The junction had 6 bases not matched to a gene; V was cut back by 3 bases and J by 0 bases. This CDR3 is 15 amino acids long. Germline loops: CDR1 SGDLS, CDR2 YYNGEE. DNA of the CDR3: TGTGCCAGCAGCGCAGCGGGACTCGACTCCTACGAGCAGTACTTC. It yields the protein CASSAAGLDSYEQYF.

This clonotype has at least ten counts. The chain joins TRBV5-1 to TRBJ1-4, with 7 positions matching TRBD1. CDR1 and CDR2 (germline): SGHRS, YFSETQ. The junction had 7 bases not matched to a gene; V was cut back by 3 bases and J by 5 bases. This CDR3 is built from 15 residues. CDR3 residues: CASSWGTAGNEKLFF. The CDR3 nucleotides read TGCGCCAGCAGCTGGGGGACAGCCGGGAATGAAAAACTGTTTTTT.

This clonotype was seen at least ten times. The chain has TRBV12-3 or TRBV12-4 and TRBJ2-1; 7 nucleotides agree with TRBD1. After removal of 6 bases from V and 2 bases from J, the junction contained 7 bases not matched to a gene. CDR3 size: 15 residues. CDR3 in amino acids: CASSYNRGTYNEQFF. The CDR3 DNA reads TGTGCCAGCAGCTACAACAGGGGAACCTACAATGAGCAGTTCTTC.

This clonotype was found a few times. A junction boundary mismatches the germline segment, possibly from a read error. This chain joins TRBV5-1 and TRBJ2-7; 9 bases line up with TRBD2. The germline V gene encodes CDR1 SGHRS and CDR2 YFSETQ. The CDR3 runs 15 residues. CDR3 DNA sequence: TGTGCCAGCAGCTTGGGGCCTAGCGGGACCTACGAGCAGTACTTC. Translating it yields CASSLGPSGTYEQYF.

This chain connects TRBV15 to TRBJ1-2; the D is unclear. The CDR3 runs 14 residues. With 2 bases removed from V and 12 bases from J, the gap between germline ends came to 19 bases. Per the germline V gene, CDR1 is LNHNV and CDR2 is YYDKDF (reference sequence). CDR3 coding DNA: TGTGCCACCAGCAGAAGCAAGCAGCCCCCTGGAGACACCTTC. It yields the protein CATSRSKQPPGDTF. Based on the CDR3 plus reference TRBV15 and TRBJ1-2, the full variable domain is DAMVIQNPRYQVTQFGKPVTLSCSQTLNHNVMYWYQQKSSQAPKLLFHYYDKDFNNEADTPDNFQSRRPNTSFCFLDIRSPGLGDTAMYLCATSRSKQPPGDTFGSGTRLTVV.

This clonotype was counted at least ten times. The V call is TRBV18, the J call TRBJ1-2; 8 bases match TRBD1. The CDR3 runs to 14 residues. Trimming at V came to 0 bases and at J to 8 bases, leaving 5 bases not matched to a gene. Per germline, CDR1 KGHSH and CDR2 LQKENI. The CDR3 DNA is TGTGCCAGCTCACCACCCATACAGGGGGAAGGCTACACCTTC. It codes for CASSPPIQGEGYTF.

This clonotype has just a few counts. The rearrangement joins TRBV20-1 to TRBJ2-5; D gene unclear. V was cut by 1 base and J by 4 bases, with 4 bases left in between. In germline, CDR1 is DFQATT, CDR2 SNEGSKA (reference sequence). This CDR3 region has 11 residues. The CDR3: CSARGGETQYF. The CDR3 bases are TGCAGTGCTAGAGGCGGAGAGACCCAGTACTTC.

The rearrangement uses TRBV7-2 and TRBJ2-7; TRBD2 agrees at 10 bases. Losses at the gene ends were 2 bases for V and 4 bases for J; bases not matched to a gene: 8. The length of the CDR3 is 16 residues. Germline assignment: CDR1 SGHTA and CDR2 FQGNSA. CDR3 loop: CASSLNPASGGYEQYF. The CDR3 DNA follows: TGTGCCAGCAGCTTAAATCCCGCTAGCGGGGGTTACGAGCAGTACTTC.

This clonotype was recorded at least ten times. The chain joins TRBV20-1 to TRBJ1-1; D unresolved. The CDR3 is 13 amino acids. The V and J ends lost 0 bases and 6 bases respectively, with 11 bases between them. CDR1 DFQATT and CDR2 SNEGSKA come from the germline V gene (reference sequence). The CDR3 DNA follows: TGCAGTGCTAGAGATCCGGGCCGGGCTGAAGCTTTCTTT. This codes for CSARDPGRAEAFF.

Here the CDR3 DNA reads TGTGCCAGCAGCATCAGAGGGGACAGGACCGCAGATACGCAGTATTTT. Residues: CASSIRGDRTADTQYF. The rearrangement links TRBV9 to TRBJ2-3; TRBD1 matches 8 bases. The CDR3 extends over 16 amino acids. V shed 4 bases and J 4 bases; nucleotides not matched to a gene: 11. The germline V gene encodes CDR1 SGDLS and CDR2 YYNGEE.

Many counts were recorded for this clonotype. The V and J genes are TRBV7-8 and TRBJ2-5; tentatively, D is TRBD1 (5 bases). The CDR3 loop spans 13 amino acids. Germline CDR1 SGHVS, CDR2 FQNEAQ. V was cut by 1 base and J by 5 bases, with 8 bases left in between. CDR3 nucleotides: TGTGCCAGCAGCTTAGAGGGGTGGGAGACCCAGTACTTC. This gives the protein CASSLEGWETQYF.

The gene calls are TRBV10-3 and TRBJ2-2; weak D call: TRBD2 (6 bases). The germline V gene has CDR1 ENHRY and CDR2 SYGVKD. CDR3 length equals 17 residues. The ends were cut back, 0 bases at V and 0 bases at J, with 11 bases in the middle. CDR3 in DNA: TGTGCCATCAGTGAGTCGGAGGGGACCGCGAACACCGGGGAGCTGTTTTTT. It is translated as CAISESEGTANTGELFF.

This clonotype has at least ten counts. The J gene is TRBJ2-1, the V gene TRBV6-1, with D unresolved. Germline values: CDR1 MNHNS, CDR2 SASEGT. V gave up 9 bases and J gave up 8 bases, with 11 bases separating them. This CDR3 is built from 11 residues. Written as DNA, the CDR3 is TGTGCCAGTGTACAGCACGATGAGCAGTTCTTC. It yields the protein CASVQHDEQFF.

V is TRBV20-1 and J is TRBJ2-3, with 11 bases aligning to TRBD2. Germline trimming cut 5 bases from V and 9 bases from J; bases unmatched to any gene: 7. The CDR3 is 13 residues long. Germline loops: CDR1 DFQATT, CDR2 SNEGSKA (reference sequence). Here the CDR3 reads CSASSGGYGTQYF. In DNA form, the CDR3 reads TGCAGTGCTTCTAGCGGGGGGTATGGCACGCAGTATTTT.

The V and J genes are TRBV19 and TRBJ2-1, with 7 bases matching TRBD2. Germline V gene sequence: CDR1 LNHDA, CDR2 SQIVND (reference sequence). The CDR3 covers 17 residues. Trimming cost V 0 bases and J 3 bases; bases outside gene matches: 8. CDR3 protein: CASSIDLSSGIYNEQFF. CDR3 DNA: TGTGCCAGTAGTATAGATTTATCCAGCGGGATCTACAATGAGCAGTTCTTC.